The 21 T cell receptor beta chains presented below share a single source sample, sequenced in a study of metastatic and nonmetastatic thyroid tumors. From the PCR reads, TCRdb re-called clones with MiXCR. The sample has fewer than 15,000 clones; roughly 12% are singletons. Nobody among the patients had been given any treatment before thyroid surgery. Sequenced input: blood. The source of these receptors is a female donor with papillary thyroid cancer or a benign thyroid nodule (not recorded which). Some clones in this sample may be carry-over from other donors' samples.

This clone was counted at least ten times. The genes are TRBV5-1 and TRBJ1-1, with unresolved D. CDR3 length equals 15 residues. Germline CDR1 SGHRS, CDR2 YFSETQ. V was clipped by 3 bases and J by 0 bases, with 12 bases between them. The CDR3, as DNA: TGCGCCAGCAGCTCGGACGGACGGATGAACACTGAAGCTTTCTTT. Translation: CASSSDGRMNTEAFF.

There are a few counts of this clone. One end of the junction is discordant with germline, which a read error may explain. V is TRBV12-3 or TRBV12-4 and J is TRBJ2-2; D is unclear. The CDR3 length is 16 residues. CDR3 protein: CASSLWMTLNTVELFF. The CDR3 nucleotides read TGTGCTAGCAGTTTATGGATGACTCTGAACACCGTGGAGCTGTTTTTT.

The sample holds many counts of this clone. V usage is TRBV14 and J usage is TRBJ2-1; 9 positions match TRBD1. V gave up 5 bases and J gave up 4 bases; unmatched junction bases: 9. This CDR3 spans 16 amino acids. CDR1 SGHDN and CDR2 FVKESK come from the germline V gene. The CDR3: CASSVRGQGRYNEQFF. The DNA for the CDR3 is TGTGCCAGCAGCGTAAGGGGACAGGGCAGGTACAATGAGCAGTTCTTC.

The chain couples TRBV6-4 to TRBJ1-6; maybe TRBD1 (5 bases). The V end lost 4 bases, the J end lost 7 bases, and 11 bases lay between the germline ends. There are 14 residues in the CDR3. Germline V gives CDR1 MRHNA, CDR2 SNTAGT. Here the CDR3 reads CASSVEGQNSPLHF. CDR3 nucleotides: TGTGCCAGCAGTGTCGAGGGGCAGAATTCACCCCTCCACTTT.

The chain combines TRBV6-1 with TRBJ2-7; maybe TRBD2 (5 bases). Germline loops: CDR1 MNHNS, CDR2 SASEGT. The germline V and J ends were trimmed by 7 bases and 1 base, with 8 bases remaining between them. The CDR3 covers 12 residues. CDR3 residues: CASKSGSYEQYF. CDR3 coding DNA: TGTGCCAGCAAGTCGGGGTCCTACGAGCAGTACTTC.

This clone was found many times. CDR3 DNA sequence: TGTGCCAGCAGCTCCCGGCTCAGGGGTGGCTACACCTTC. This codes for CASSSRLRGGYTF. The genes are TRBV3-1 and TRBJ1-2, with a tentative D call TRBD1 (6 bases). The CDR3 is 13 amino acids. Germline V gene sequence: CDR1 LGHDT, CDR2 YNNKEL (reference sequence). Between the trimmed V and J ends, which lost 5 bases and 7 bases, there was a span of 14 bases.

This clone was seen more than once but under ten times. One end of the junction fails to match germline, which may point to a read error. The chain uses TRBV12-3 or TRBV12-4 and TRBJ1-2; D may be TRBD1 (6 bases). This CDR3 spans 18 amino acids. In DNA, the CDR3 is TGTGCCAGCAGTTTTGGGGGGCACGGTGTCGTGGGGGACTATGTCTACACCTTC. Protein sequence: CASSFGGHGVVGDYVYTF.

Ten or more counts support this clone. The V gene is TRBV2, the J gene TRBJ2-3; the match to TRBD2 covers 13 bases. Germline V gives CDR1 SNHLY, CDR2 FYNNEI. The CDR3 totals 16 residues. With 1 base clipped from V and 5 bases from J, the junction kept 3 bases outside the gene matches. CDR3 DNA: TGTGCCAGCAGTGAAGTGGGACTAGCGGGACTAGATACGCAGTATTTT. This codes for CASSEVGLAGLDTQYF.

This clone was counted a few times. Relative to the germline gene, one junction end is altered; a read error may explain this. V usage is TRBV6-1 and J usage is TRBJ1-6; no reliable D call. CDR1 and CDR2 from the germline V gene are MNHNS and SASEGT. This CDR3 comprises 15 residues. CDR3 DNA sequence: TGTGCCAGCGCACTTGGGAGCTCCTATAGTTCACCCCTACACTTT. It specifies CASALGSSYSSPLHF.

In its sample, this clone ranks as medium-sized. The chain links TRBV6-1 to TRBJ1-6; 10 bases match TRBD1. Germline CDR1 reads MNHNS; CDR2 reads SASEGT. The CDR3 loop spans 14 amino acids. Trimming at V came to 4 bases and at J to 9 bases, leaving 3 bases not matched to a gene. The CDR3 region is CASSAGQGFSPLHF. CDR3 bases: TGTGCCAGCAGTGCGGGACAGGGGTTTTCACCCCTCCACTTT.

This clone was recorded many times. The chain recombines TRBV20-1 with TRBJ1-2; D gene unclear. This CDR3 is built from 16 residues. Trimming removed 0 bases at V and 0 bases at J, with 14 bases between. The V gene's germline CDR1 is DFQATT and CDR2 SNEGSKA (reference sequence). DNA of the CDR3: TGCAGTGCTAGAGATGGTGGGAGGAATTCTAACTATGGCTACACCTTC. It codes for CSARDGGRNSNYGYTF.

Many counts were recorded for this clone. The chain joins TRBV3-1 to TRBJ1-2; the D gene is possibly TRBD1 (5 bases). The CDR3 runs 14 residues. CDR1 and CDR2 from the germline V gene are LGHDT and YNNKEL (reference sequence). V lost 0 bases and J 5 bases, leaving 10 bases between the germline ends. The CDR3 sequence: CASSQDLGGYGYTF. In DNA form, the CDR3 reads TGTGCCAGCAGCCAAGATCTTGGGGGGTATGGCTACACCTTC.

This clone came up many times. This chain uses TRBV9 with TRBJ1-2; a weak D match, TRBD1 (6 bases). Germline lookup yields CDR1 SGDLS and CDR2 YYNGEE. With 5 bases removed from V and 0 bases from J, the gap between germline ends came to 14 bases. This CDR3 comprises 15 residues. The chain's CDR3 is CASSPGVGANYGYTF. The CDR3 DNA sequence: TGTGCCAGCAGTCCAGGGGTGGGAGCTAACTATGGCTACACCTTC.

This clone is categorized as medium-sized (0.01 to 0.1%). The chain is built from TRBV6-2 or TRBV6-3 and TRBJ2-3; 7 positions match TRBD2. CDR3 size: 14 residues. Germline loops: CDR1 MNHEY, CDR2 SVGEGT. After removal of 5 bases from V and 4 bases from J, the junction contained 6 bases not matched to a gene. The CDR3, as DNA: TGTGCCAGCAGTAACGGGAGGATGGCAGATACGCAGTATTTT. It encodes CASSNGRMADTQYF.

This clone was seen a few times. The V and J genes are TRBV2 and TRBJ1-1, with D uncertain. Trimming stripped 4 bases from V and 5 bases from J, with 5 bases between. CDR1 is SNHLY, CDR2 FYNNEI, per germline. The CDR3 has 11 amino acids. The CDR3 is CASSVATEAFF. Written as DNA, the CDR3 is TGTGCCAGCAGTGTGGCGACTGAAGCTTTCTTT.

There are a few counts of this clone. The chain uses TRBV28 and TRBJ2-7, with 7 bases that match TRBD1. Germline V lookup: CDR1 MDHEN, CDR2 SYDVKM. CDR3 length: 15 amino acids. Trimming cost V 3 bases and J 6 bases; bases outside gene matches: 11. CDR3 nucleotide sequence: TGTGCCAGCAGTTTGCCGGACAGGTCTTTTTCCGAGCAGTACTTC. This codes for CASSLPDRSFSEQYF.

This clone was recorded a few times. The chain has TRBV12-3 or TRBV12-4 and TRBJ2-5; 14 positions agree with TRBD2. The CDR3 loop spans 15 amino acids. Trimming took 6 bases from V and 4 from J; bases not matched to a gene: 4. The CDR3 is CASSQGLAGAETQYF. In DNA form, the CDR3 reads TGTGCCAGCAGCCAGGGACTAGCGGGAGCAGAGACCCAGTACTTC.

V usage is TRBV6-1 and J usage is TRBJ1-1; the D gene is possibly TRBD1 (5 bases). Germline V gives CDR1 MNHNS, CDR2 SASEGT. The V end lost 9 bases, the J end lost 6 bases, and 17 bases lay between the germline ends. The CDR3 runs 13 residues. CDR3 in DNA: TGTGCCAGAAACAAGTTACAGGTCCCTGAAGCTTTCTTT. Its protein is CARNKLQVPEAFF.

This chain uses TRBV28 with TRBJ1-1, with 8 bases identical to TRBD1. The CDR3 covers 14 residues. J was trimmed by 1 base and V by 2 bases; bases with no gene match: 0. Germline V CDR1 and CDR2: MDHEN, SYDVKM. The CDR3 nucleotides read TGTGCCAGCAGTTTAGGGACAGGGAACACTGAAGCTTTCTTT. Encoded protein: CASSLGTGNTEAFF.

This clone was detected many times. Its ends do not fully match the called genes, so a read error is possible. This chain joins TRBV6-1 and TRBJ1-5, with D unclear. Germline lookup yields CDR1 MNHNS and CDR2 SASEGT. The length of the CDR3 is 13 residues. The CDR3 nucleotides are TGTGCCAGCGCGTGGCAGGAGGGTCAGGCCCAGCATTTT. Its protein product is CASAWQEGQAQHF.

This clone was seen a few times. V gene TRBV10-1 combines with J gene TRBJ2-3, with 8 bases aligning to TRBD1. Germline assignment: CDR1 WNHNN and CDR2 SYGVQD (reference sequence). After removal of 0 bases from V and 1 base from J, the junction contained 3 bases not matched to a gene. This CDR3 comprises 16 residues. CDR3 amino acids: CASSESPGQGTDTQYF. Here the CDR3 DNA reads TGCGCCAGCAGTGAGTCCCCGGGACAGGGCACAGATACGCAGTATTTT.